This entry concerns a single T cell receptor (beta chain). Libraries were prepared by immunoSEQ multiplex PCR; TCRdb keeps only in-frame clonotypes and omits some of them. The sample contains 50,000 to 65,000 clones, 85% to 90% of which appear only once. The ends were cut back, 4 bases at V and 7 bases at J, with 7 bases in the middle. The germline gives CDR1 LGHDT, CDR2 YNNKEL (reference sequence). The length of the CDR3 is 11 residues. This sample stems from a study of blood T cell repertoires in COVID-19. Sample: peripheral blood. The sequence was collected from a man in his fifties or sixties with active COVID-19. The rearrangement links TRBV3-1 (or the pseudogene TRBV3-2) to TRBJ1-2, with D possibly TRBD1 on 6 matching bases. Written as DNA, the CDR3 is TGTGCCAGCAGCCTAGGGGGTGGCTACACCTTC. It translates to CASSLGGGYTF.